What follows are 23 T cell receptor beta chains derived from one specimen sequenced in a study of HIV-infected patients and healthy controls. cDNA was made from about 480 ng RNA using alpha and beta constant primers. Using multiplexing indices, alpha and beta chain libraries were generated apart by chain-specific third strand synthesis. TCRdb passed the 5' RACE reads through MiXCR, listing each CDR3 protein once. The table includes thousands of distinct CDR3 sequences, approximately 8.3% detected once. Follow-up blood was drawn about 14 weeks, roughly three months, after antiretroviral therapy began. Whole blood was used without fractionation, so all unsorted peripheral T cells were included. Here the sequenced sample was blood, taken during antiretroviral therapy. These receptor sequences come from an adult with HIV infection.

By share of the sample, this clonotype is medium-sized. The V and J genes are TRBV5-1 and TRBJ2-3, with 8 bases aligning to TRBD1. The junction had 5 bases not matched to a gene; V was cut back by 0 bases and J by 2 bases. In germline, CDR1 is SGHRS, CDR2 YFSETQ. The CDR3 loop spans 16 amino acids. CDR3 DNA sequence: TGCGCCAGCAGCTTGGATGCCAGGGGGCCCACAGATACGCAGTATTTT. Protein sequence: CASSLDARGPTDTQYF.

Sample share makes this clonotype medium-sized. This chain links TRBV7-2 with TRBJ1-5; unclear D gene. Trimming left V 5 bases short and J 5 bases short, with 16 bases between. The CDR3 runs to 15 residues. Looked up from germline, CDR1 is SGHTA and CDR2 is FQGNSA. The CDR3 DNA is TGTGCCAGCAGCGCGAGACGAGGGTCCCATCAGCCCCAGCATTTT. Amino acid sequence: CASSARRGSHQPQHF.

By share of the sample, this clonotype is medium-sized. The gene calls are TRBV6-5 and TRBJ1-5, with D hard to call. V was clipped by 2 bases and J by 9 bases, with 14 bases between them. The germline CDR1 and CDR2 sequences are MNHEY and SVGAGI. This CDR3 has 14 residues. The CDR3 here is CASSYKPQIPPQHF. The DNA for the CDR3 is TGTGCCAGCAGTTACAAACCACAGATCCCGCCCCAGCATTTT.

The chain combines TRBV15 with TRBJ1-1, with TRBD1 matching over 8 bases. CDR1 is LNHNV, CDR2 YYDKDF, per germline (reference sequence). The ends lost 9 bases at V and 0 bases at J; junction bases unmatched: 3. This CDR3 contains 13 residues. The CDR3 region has the DNA TGTGCCACGGGACAGGAGATGAACACTGAAGCTTTCTTT. Protein: CATGQEMNTEAFF.

This clonotype was counted many times. The V and J genes are TRBV29-1 and TRBJ1-1; D is ambiguous. CDR1 SQVTM and CDR2 ANQGSEA come from the germline V gene. V was pared by 3 bases and J by 1 base, with 6 bases between. The CDR3 is 12 amino acids. This CDR3 reads CSVDWGNTEAFF. The DNA of the CDR3 is TGCAGCGTTGACTGGGGGAACACTGAAGCTTTCTTT. Drawing the rest from reference TRBV29-1 and TRBJ1-1, the complete variable domain is SAVISQKPSRDICQRGTSLTIQCQVDSQVTMMFWYRQQPGQSLTLIATANQGSEATYESGFVIDKFPISRPNLTFSTLTVSNMSPEDSSIYLCSVDWGNTEAFFGQGTRLTVV.

This clonotype was found many times. The V and J genes are TRBV3-1 and TRBJ1-2, with TRBD1 identical over 8 bases. Trimming removed 4 bases from V and 0 bases from J; junction bases left unmatched: 7. The V gene's germline CDR1 is LGHDT and CDR2 YNNKEL (reference sequence). The CDR3 is 16 amino acids. The CDR3 region has the DNA TGTGCCAGCAGCCTGATGACAGGGGATCCTAACTATGGCTACACCTTC. This gives the protein CASSLMTGDPNYGYTF. Drawing the rest from reference TRBV3-1 and TRBJ1-2, the complete variable domain is DTAVSQTPKYLVTQMGNDKSIKCEQNLGHDTMYWYKQDSKKFLKIMFSYNNKELIINETVPNRFSPKSPDKAHLNLHINSLELGDSAVYFCASSLMTGDPNYGYTFGSGTRLTVV.

By proportion, this clonotype is medium-sized. The chain employs TRBV2 and TRBJ1-1; the match to TRBD1 covers 8 bases. CDR1 and CDR2 from the germline V gene are SNHLY and FYNNEI. Unmatched junction bases numbered 4, after V lost 7 bases and J lost 0 bases. The CDR3 contains 14 residues. The CDR3 reads CASTVTGVNTEAFF. DNA of the CDR3: TGTGCCAGCACCGTGACAGGGGTGAACACTGAAGCTTTCTTT.

The V gene is TRBV5-1, the J gene TRBJ2-1; 10 nucleotides match TRBD2. Germline CDR1 reads SGHRS; CDR2 reads YFSETQ. Trimming at V came to 3 bases and at J to 8 bases, leaving 17 bases not matched to a gene. This CDR3 comprises 18 residues. The CDR3 protein is CASSWPSGIKREGHEQFF. The CDR3 nucleotides are TGCGCCAGCAGCTGGCCCTCCGGGATAAAGCGGGAGGGTCATGAGCAGTTCTTC.

The chain links TRBV24-1 to TRBJ2-1; D gene unclear. Germline V CDR1 and CDR2: KGHDR, SFDVKD. The CDR3 covers 14 residues. The V and J ends lost 8 bases and 0 bases respectively, with 10 bases between them. CDR3 nucleotide sequence: TGTGCCACCATGGACGCATCCTCCTACAATGAGCAGTTCTTC. It encodes CATMDASSYNEQFF.

This clonotype is labeled as medium-sized. This rearrangement joins TRBV6-2 or TRBV6-3 to TRBJ1-5; D not resolved. Germline CDR1 and CDR2: MNHEY and SVGEGT. The CDR3 has 16 residues. Trimming removed 2 bases from V and 7 bases from J, with 18 bases in between. CDR3 protein: CASSYMVSSGFQPQHF. The CDR3 DNA follows: TGTGCCAGCAGTTACATGGTCTCTTCTGGGTTCCAGCCCCAGCATTTT.

The chain combines TRBV9 with TRBJ2-4, with D unresolved. The CDR3 covers 17 residues. The germline gives CDR1 SGDLS, CDR2 YYNGEE. V was cut by 0 bases and J by 1 base, with 14 bases left in between. CDR3 bases: TGTGCCAGCAGCGTAGGATTGAAGGGAAGTGCCAAAAACATTCAGTACTTC. Translation gives CASSVGLKGSAKNIQYF.

This clonotype was recorded at least ten times. Here the CDR3 DNA reads TGCAGTGCTGTTCACCCGGGACGGCAGAACTATGGCTACACCTTC. Translated: CSAVHPGRQNYGYTF. V gene TRBV20-1 combines with J gene TRBJ1-2, with D possibly being TRBD1 (5 bases). The germline gives CDR1 DFQATT, CDR2 SNEGSKA (reference sequence). This CDR3 has 15 residues. The germline V and J ends were trimmed by 5 bases and 2 bases, with 18 bases remaining between them.

This clonotype is termed medium-sized. The rearrangement links TRBV6-6 to TRBJ1-2; D perhaps matches TRBD1 (5 bases). The length of the CDR3 is 14 residues. The ends were cut back, 5 bases at V and 4 bases at J, with 14 bases in the middle. Germline loops: CDR1 MNHNY, CDR2 SVGAGI (reference sequence). The CDR3: CASSQPGAGYGYTF. The CDR3 DNA reads TGTGCCAGCAGTCAGCCCGGGGCAGGCTATGGCTACACCTTC.

There are many counts of this clonotype. The chain couples TRBV6-6 to TRBJ2-5; 9 nucleotides agree with TRBD2. CDR3 length equals 16 residues. V lost 2 bases and J lost 5; bases outside the gene matches: 9. CDR1 MNHNY and CDR2 SVGAGI come from the germline V gene (reference sequence). Written as DNA, the CDR3 is TGTGCCAGCAGTTACGGGATAGCGGGAGCGCAGGAGACCCAGTACTTC. Translated, it gives CASSYGIAGAQETQYF.

This clonotype was found many times. The rearrangement uses TRBV7-2 and TRBJ2-7; D unresolved. Deletions cut 5 bases from V and 7 bases from J, with 15 bases between. Germline lookup yields CDR1 SGHTA and CDR2 FQGNSA. The CDR3 loop spans 13 amino acids. The CDR3 sequence: CASSIRSNTEQYV. The CDR3 DNA sequence: TGTGCCAGCAGCATCCGGTCCAACACGGAGCAGTACGTC.

By sample fraction, this clonotype is medium-sized. The chain carries TRBV2 and TRBJ2-3; D not resolved. CDR1 and CDR2 (germline): SNHLY, FYNNEI. Trimming stripped 6 bases from V and 0 bases from J, with 10 bases between. This CDR3 region has 14 residues. DNA of the CDR3: TGTGCCAGCAGATCCGGGCAGAGCACAGATACGCAGTATTTT. This translates into CASRSGQSTDTQYF.

This clonotype is labeled as medium-sized. V gene TRBV3-1 combines with J gene TRBJ2-7; D is undetermined. This CDR3 comprises 13 residues. The germline V and J ends were trimmed by 0 bases and 4 bases, with 7 bases remaining between them. Germline assignment: CDR1 LGHDT and CDR2 YNNKEL (reference sequence). As DNA, the CDR3 is TGTGCCAGCAGCCAAGATAGACTTTACGAGCAGTACGTC. Translated: CASSQDRLYEQYV.

A single count supports this clonotype. V gene TRBV5-3 combines with J gene TRBJ2-2; D may be TRBD1 (6 bases). TRBV5-3 falls under the ORF class, with uncertain function. This CDR3 spans 12 amino acids. With 3 bases removed from V and 7 bases from J, the gap between germline ends came to 7 bases. DNA for the CDR3: TGTGCCAGAAGCTCAGGGGTCGGGGAGCTGTTTTTT. The encoded protein is CARSSGVGELFF.

This clonotype was seen ten or more times. The CDR3: CASSFAATTYEQYF. The CDR3 region has the DNA TGTGCCAGCAGCTTTGCAGCCACAACCTACGAGCAGTACTTC. The gene calls are TRBV11-2 and TRBJ2-7; D remains ambiguous. Germline assignment: CDR1 SGHAT and CDR2 FQNNGV. Trimming took off 3 bases at V and 2 bases at J, with 11 bases between the two ends. CDR3 length equals 14 residues.

In DNA form, the CDR3 reads TGCGCCAGCAGCCCGACAAGTTTGTCACCCCTCCACTTT. Protein sequence: CASSPTSLSPLHF. The chain uses TRBV5-1 and TRBJ1-6; no clear D gene. The CDR3 spans 13 residues. The V end was cut by 4 bases, the J end by 10 bases, with 12 bases between. The V gene's germline CDR1 is SGHRS and CDR2 YFSETQ.

This clonotype is large (0.1 to 1%) within its sample. The chain has TRBV14 and TRBJ1-4; D is unclear. Trimming stripped 3 bases from V and 3 bases from J, with 11 bases between. The length of the CDR3 is 15 residues. In germline, CDR1 is SGHDN, CDR2 FVKESK. The CDR3 sequence is CASSHTTLSNEKLFF. CDR3 in DNA: TGTGCCAGCAGCCACACGACTCTCTCTAATGAAAAACTGTTTTTT.

The table lists this clonotype with many counts. The chain is built from TRBV7-2 and TRBJ1-5; no reliable D call. Germline lookup yields CDR1 SGHTA and CDR2 FQGNSA. With 7 bases removed from V and 6 bases from J, the gap between germline ends came to 7 bases. The CDR3 consists of 11 residues. CDR3 sequence reads: CASICGQPQHF. CDR3 DNA sequence: TGTGCCAGCATATGTGGTCAGCCCCAGCATTTT.

This clonotype has a handful of counts. The chain recombines TRBV18 with TRBJ1-1; D is possibly TRBD1 (6 bases). V was pared by 3 bases and J by 4 bases, with 12 bases between. Looked up from germline, CDR1 is KGHSH and CDR2 is LQKENI. The CDR3 totals 14 residues. The CDR3 spells CASSPNRVTTEAFF. CDR3 sequence (DNA): TGTGCCAGCTCACCGAACAGGGTTACCACTGAAGCTTTCTTT.